The rows below give T cell receptor beta chains drawn from one sample of a study of beta chain features in type 1 diabetes. Sequencing was performed with immunoSEQ multiplex PCR; in TCRdb, only in-frame clones are kept and a portion is missing. Of fewer than 200,000 clones listed, approximately 8.1% are singletons. Material: central memory CD4+ T cells from blood. The receptors come from a man younger than 30 in good health. CDR3s include the opening cysteine and the closing phenylalanine or tryptophan. D genes are given only for firm matches. Clone size appears in some rows only: once, few, many, or a class for an expanded clone.

TRBV18	TRBJ2-7	NA	NA	CASSYRLEDDEQYF	TGTGCCAGCTCATACCGACTAGAGGACGACGAGCAGTACTTC
TRBV5-1	TRBJ1-6	NA	few	CASSLQGQDSPLHF	TGCGCCAGCAGCTTGCAGGGGCAGGATTCACCCCTCCACTTT
TRBV7-9	TRBJ2-4	NA	NA	CASSPLMDTRRSKNIQYF	TGTGCCAGCAGCCCTCTAATGGACACACGGCGGAGCAAAAACATTCAGTACTTC
TRBV4-2	TRBJ2-1	TRBD2	once	CASSQTSGGGNEQFF	TGTGCCAGCAGCCAAACTAGCGGGGGGGGAAATGAGCAGTTCTTC
TRBV18	TRBJ2-2	TRBD2	NA	CASSIPGLEVGELFF	TGTGCCAGCTCAATCCCGGGACTAGAAGTCGGGGAGCTGTTTTTT
TRBV28	TRBJ1-1	NA	few	CASRELGLSSFTEAFF	TGTGCCAGCAGGGAACTCGGACTTTCGTCGTTCACTGAAGCTTTCTTT
TRBV19	TRBJ2-1	NA	few	CASRGERSYNEQFF	TGTGCCAGTAGGGGCGAGCGGTCCTACAATGAGCAGTTCTTC
TRBV5-4	TRBJ1-2	NA	few	CASRNPDSDLNYGYTF	TGTGCCAGCAGGAACCCTGACAGCGACCTTAACTATGGCTACACCTTC
TRBV7-8	TRBJ2-3	NA	many	CASSLIGDTQYF	TGTGCCAGCAGCTTAATCGGAGATACGCAGTATTTT
TRBV5-1	TRBJ2-5	NA	NA	CASSRGGSGETQYF	TGCGCCAGCAGCAGAGGTGGTTCGGGGGAGACCCAGTACTTC
TRBV11-1	TRBJ2-1	NA	few	CASSVGSGNSNEQFF	TGTGCCAGCAGCGTAGGGTCGGGGAACTCGAATGAGCAGTTCTTC
TRBV19	TRBJ2-2	NA	few	CASTRGGLLTGELFF	TGTGCCAGTACTCGAGGAGGGCTGCTCACCGGGGAGCTGTTTTTT
TRBV30	TRBJ2-5	TRBD1	few	CAWGQGRVETQYF	TGTGCCTGGGGACAGGGGAGGGTTGAGACCCAGTACTTC
TRBV30	TRBJ1-4	TRBD1	few	CAWSAGTGNEKLFF	TGTGCCTGGAGTGCAGGGACAGGGAATGAAAAACTGTTTTTT
TRBV7-2	TRBJ2-7	TRBD2	few	CASSLAGGQAYEQYF	TGTGCCAGCAGCCTAGCGGGAGGGCAAGCCTACGAGCAGTACTTC
TRBV6-1	TRBJ1-2	NA	few	CASTEGYGYTF	TGTGCCAGCACGGAGGGCTATGGCTACACCTTC
TRBV7-9	TRBJ1-2	NA	many	CASSLVSGGYTF	TGTGCCAGCAGCCTCGTTTCCGGGGGCTACACCTTC
TRBV9	TRBJ2-1	NA	many	CASSVESSSYNEQFF	TGTGCCAGCAGCGTAGAGTCTAGCTCCTACAATGAGCAGTTCTTC
TRBV6-1	TRBJ2-1	TRBD2	many	CASMPSGPINEQFF	TGTGCCAGCATGCCTAGCGGGCCCATCAATGAGCAGTTCTTC
TRBV6-6	TRBJ2-7	NA	NA	CASSPRGSGGEQYF	TGTGCCAGCAGTCCTAGGGGGTCGGGGGGCGAGCAGTACTTC
TRBV19	TRBJ1-2	NA	few	CASLSTRSGYGYTF	TGTGCCAGTCTCTCGACGCGGTCGGGCTATGGCTACACCTTC
TRBV4-2	TRBJ1-2	NA	many	CASSQEVRQINYGYTF	TGTGCCAGCAGCCAAGAAGTCAGACAGATCAACTATGGCTACACCTTC
TRBV7-2	TRBJ1-1	TRBD1	few	CASSAGGGMNTEAFF	TGTGCCAGCAGCGCTGGAGGGGGCATGAACACTGAAGCTTTCTTT
TRBV7-2	TRBJ2-1	TRBD2	NA	CASSLAGTSSYNEQFF	TGTGCCAGCAGCTTAGCTGGGACTAGCTCCTACAATGAGCAGTTCTTC
TRBV9	TRBJ2-1	TRBD2	NA	CASSVATSGGAMQEQFF	TGTGCCAGCAGCGTAGCTACAAGCGGGGGGGCAATGCAAGAGCAGTTCTTC
TRBV2	TRBJ2-7	TRBD2	few	CASSEGSGGAYEQYF	TGTGCCAGCAGTGAAGGAAGCGGGGGGGCCTACGAGCAGTACTTC
TRBV29-1	TRBJ1-2	NA	many	CSSAGPSGYTF	TGCAGCTCCGCGGGGCCCAGTGGCTACACCTTC
TRBV11-2	TRBJ2-5	NA	few	CASSLQSGKQETQYF	TGTGCCAGCAGCTTACAGTCAGGGAAACAAGAGACCCAGTACTTC